Listed here is a single TCR beta chain. The antigen remains undetermined. A second about 6 to 12 cycle PCR used barcoded and J-beta primers. One entry per CDR3 protein results from TCRdb running MiXCR on the 5' RACE reads. Seen here are hundreds of thousands of distinct CDR3 sequences, about 48% observed once, and the top ten hold under 15%. There are 12 residues in the CDR3. Germline V CDR1 and CDR2: SQVTM, ANQGSEA. Trimming removed 4 bases from V and 2 bases from J, with 5 bases in between. The data are from a study of blood T cells in healthy people across ages. For every donor, a draw yielded around 10 milliliters of peripheral blood. Regarding the study as a whole: With donor CMV status unknown, expanded clonotype changes were possibly confounded.

The clonotype comes from a man younger than 45 in good health. Material: blood. The gene calls are TRBV29-1 and TRBJ2-2; D not certain. Written as DNA, the CDR3 is TGCAGCGTTGCACACAACACCGGGGAGCTGTTTTTT. Encoded protein: CSVAHNTGELFF.